The TCR beta chain under discussion was sequenced for a study of graft-versus-host responses after intestinal transplantation. Whole-study context: The recipients all started with anti-thymocyte globulin induction and then took tacrolimus and steroids for about three years. Whole-study results and caveats: Present in recipient marrow, GvH clones included some that appeared first in ileum or blood.

The data were produced by immunoSEQ multiplex PCR, yet TCRdb's version contains in-frame clones alone and is incomplete. The sample lists 4,500 to 6,000 clones, more than 65% seen once, with approximately 37% in the top ten. This CDR3 is built from 16 residues. The germline V gene encodes CDR1 SGHRS and CDR2 YFSETQ. V lost 0 bases to trimming and J lost 2 bases; unmatched junction nucleotides: 6. To note about this clone: Antigen specificity is unknown.

The receptor was isolated from a human patient who received an intestinal transplant, so some T cells may come from the graft donor. Sequencing used PBMCs, obtained 300 to 340 days after intestinal transplant. The gene calls are TRBV5-1 and TRBJ2-7; TRBD2 matches at 9 bases. This chain's CDR3 is CASSLGDLAGTYEQYF. DNA of the CDR3: TGCGCCAGCAGCTTGGGGGACCTAGCGGGGACCTACGAGCAGTACTTC.